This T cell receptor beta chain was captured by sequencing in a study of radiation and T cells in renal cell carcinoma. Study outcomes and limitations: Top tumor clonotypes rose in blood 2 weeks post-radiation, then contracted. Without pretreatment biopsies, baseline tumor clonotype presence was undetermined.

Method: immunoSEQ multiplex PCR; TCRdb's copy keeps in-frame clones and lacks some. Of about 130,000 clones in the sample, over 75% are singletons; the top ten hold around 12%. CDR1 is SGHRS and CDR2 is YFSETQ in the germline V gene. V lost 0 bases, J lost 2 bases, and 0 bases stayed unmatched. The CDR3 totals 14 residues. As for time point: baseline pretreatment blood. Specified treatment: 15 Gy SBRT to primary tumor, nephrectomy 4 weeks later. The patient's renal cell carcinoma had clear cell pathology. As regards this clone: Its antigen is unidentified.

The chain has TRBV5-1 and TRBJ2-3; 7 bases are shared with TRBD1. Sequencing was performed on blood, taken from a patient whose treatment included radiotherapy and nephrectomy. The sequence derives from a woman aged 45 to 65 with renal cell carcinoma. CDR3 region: CASSLEGATDTQYF. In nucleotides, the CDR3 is TGCGCCAGCAGCTTGGAGGGGGCCACAGATACGCAGTATTTT.